Listed below are T cell receptor beta chains from one sample, sequenced in a study of spatial heterogeneity in lung cancer. TCRdb reprocessed the 5' RACE reads via MiXCR and lists one record per CDR3 protein. Of roughly 1,900 distinct CDR3 sequences listed, around 16% are singletons. This sample comprised normal lung tissue next to the tumor, obtained at surgery. These receptors came from a male donor with early-stage non-small cell lung cancer. The CDR3 runs from the conserved cysteine through the conserved F or W. The D gene is left open where the match is weak. For some rows the clone size is stated as once, few or many, or as a class when expanded; others skip it.

J gene	clone size	V gene	D gene	CDR3 length	CDR3 DNA	CDR3 protein
TRBJ2-1	.	TRBV9	.	11	TGTGCCAGCAGCGTAGCAAATGAGCAGTTCTTC	CASSVANEQFF
TRBJ1-5	medium-sized	TRBV5-8	TRBD1	14	TGTGCCAGCAGCTTGTGGGACAGGGGACAGCCCCAGCATTTT	CASSLWDRGQPQHF
TRBJ1-4	medium-sized	TRBV7-9	TRBD1	16	TGTGCCAGCAGCCCTTTAGGGACAGGGGGGAACGAAAAACTGTTTTTT	CASSPLGTGGNEKLFF
TRBJ2-5	medium-sized	TRBV27	.	16	TGTGCCAGCAGTTTAAGGCAAGGGGGTCTACAAGAGACCCAGTACTTC	CASSLRQGGLQETQYF
TRBJ2-1	.	TRBV5-6	TRBD2	17	TGTGCCAGCAGCTCGAGCGGGAGGAGGACCCGTTACAATGAGCAGTTCTTC	CASSSSGRRTRYNEQFF
TRBJ2-1	medium-sized	TRBV2	.	13	TGTGCCAGTCTCCGGGACACCTACAATGAGCAGTTCTTC	CASLRDTYNEQFF
TRBJ2-4	.	TRBV23-1	TRBD1	12	TGCGCCAGCAGTCTGACAGGGGCCATTCAGTACTTC	CASSLTGAIQYF
TRBJ2-7	few	TRBV12-3/TRBV12-4	TRBD1	14	TGTGCCAGCATTCTTGGACAGGGGAGTGCCGAGCAGTACTTC	CASILGQGSAEQYF
TRBJ1-5	.	TRBV6-1	.	15	TGTGCCAGCAGTGCATACAGGTTTAGCAATCAGCCCCAGCATTTT	CASSAYRFSNQPQHF
TRBJ2-3	.	TRBV6-6	TRBD1	17	TGTGCCAGCAGTTACGGAGGACAGGGGTTAGGCACAGATACGCAGTATTTT	CASSYGGQGLGTDTQYF